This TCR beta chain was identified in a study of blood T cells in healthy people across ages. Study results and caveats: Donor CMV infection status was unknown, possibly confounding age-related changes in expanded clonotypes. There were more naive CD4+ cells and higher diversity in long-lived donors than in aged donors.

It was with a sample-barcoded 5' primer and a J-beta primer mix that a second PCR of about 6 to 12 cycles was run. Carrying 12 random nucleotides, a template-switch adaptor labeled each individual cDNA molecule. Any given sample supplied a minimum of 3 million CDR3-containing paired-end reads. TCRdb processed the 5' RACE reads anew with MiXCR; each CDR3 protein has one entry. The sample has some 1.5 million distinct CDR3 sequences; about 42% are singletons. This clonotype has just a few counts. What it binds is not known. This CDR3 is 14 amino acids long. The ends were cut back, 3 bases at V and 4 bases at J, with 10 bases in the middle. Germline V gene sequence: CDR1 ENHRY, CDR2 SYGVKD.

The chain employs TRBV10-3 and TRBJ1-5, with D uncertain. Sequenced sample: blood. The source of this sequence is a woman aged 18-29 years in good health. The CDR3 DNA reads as TGTGCCATCAGTGATAACGGCGTGAATCAGCCCCAGCATTTT. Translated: CAISDNGVNQPQHF.